This T cell receptor (beta chain) was sequenced for a study of the immune and genomic landscape of osteosarcoma (dated by TCRdb to between 2020 and 2021). As for the study more broadly: The overall cohort was composed of a few dozen pediatric and adult patients with high-grade osteosarcoma, and a median age at diagnosis of roughly 25 years (range about 5-81) was recorded. The study aimed to explain the limited clinical activity of immune checkpoint inhibitors in osteosarcoma. Osteosarcoma specimens were profiled with whole genome, RNA and T-cell receptor sequencing plus immunohistochemistry and reverse phase protein arrays so that immunogenic potential could be defined. A couple of samples from the same tumor site were contributed by each of a few patients. Patients in the overall cohort were roughly 60% male, and 75% to 80% presented with localized disease at diagnosis. To characterize the osteosarcoma immunogenomic landscape, TCR sequencing results were integrated with transcriptome, protein array and immunostaining data. Poor-risk disease was overrepresented in the cohort, as 73% of patients had an unfavorable pathologic response to standard therapy and around 67% were deceased. The research as a whole found: Clonality benchmarks were derived from external normal skin and healthy peripheral blood data rather than from matched normal tissue. No statistical method determined sample size because osteosarcoma is rare and all possible samples were collected. In five cases a single hyperexpanded clone dominated the repertoire, and each of those five cases had fewer than 100 T-cell clonotypes. Productive TCR clonality was low overall, averaging roughly 0.1 with a maximum of roughly 0.3, suggesting limited T-cell clonal expansion. Matched blood was collected from only a couple of patients, alongside the frozen tumor specimens. Although TCR productive clonality was higher in the immune-hot C3 cluster than in the cold C1 cluster, TCR productive clonality was still low overall.

TCR beta chain CDR3 regions were immunosequenced using the ImmunoSEQ Assay (Adaptive Biotechnologies). The original methods were these. The ImmunoSEQ Analyzer platform was used to export TCRB rearrangements, read counts, read proportions and gene usage. T-cell clonality was calculated from productive rearrangements as 1 minus Pielou's evenness. In the clonal space homeostasis analysis, clonotypes were sorted into rare, small, medium, large or hyperexpanded (0.01 to 1 of the repertoire) bins. TCR productive clonality was compared across immune clusters C1, C2 and C3 using the Wilcoxon rank sum test. TCRdb carries this immuneACCESS record with in-frame sequences only. Its versions omit some clonotypes, under half of them owing to an unresolved V gene in the studies checked, with the rest unexplained. V, J and clone size are taken as reported in that table, and D and trimming were inferred from the DNA itself. This sample gives about 1,300 clones in total; roughly 80% of them show up just once. About 13% of the sample goes to the ten largest clones.

Sequences SGHVS (CDR1) and FNYEAQ (CDR2) are obtained from the germline V gene. The CDR3 runs 14 residues from the cysteine to the phenylalanine. Only the CDR3 DNA is retained, 42 bases long and in frame from the first base. V ends up 5 bases short and J 4 bases short, with an unmatched junction base count of 5. The tumors sampled were post-treatment primary, local recurrence and metastasis specimens taken from patients with a poor prognosis. As regards this clone: Its cognate antigen has yet to be identified. No base-level quality is on record; no much larger clone is a single base apart.

Material: tumor tissue from a local recurrence in the skull. Sample cell subset or site, as interpreted from the label and publication: locally recurrent osteosarcoma tumor. The chain is made from TRBV7-6 and TRBJ1-1; 9 nucleotides in the junction match TRBD1. This clonotype originated in a young man with osteosarcoma. The age is the age at diagnosis. CDR3 region: CASSSGTGSTEAFF. The DNA sequence is given as TGTGCCAGCAGCAGCGGGACAGGGAGCACTGAAGCTTTCTTT.